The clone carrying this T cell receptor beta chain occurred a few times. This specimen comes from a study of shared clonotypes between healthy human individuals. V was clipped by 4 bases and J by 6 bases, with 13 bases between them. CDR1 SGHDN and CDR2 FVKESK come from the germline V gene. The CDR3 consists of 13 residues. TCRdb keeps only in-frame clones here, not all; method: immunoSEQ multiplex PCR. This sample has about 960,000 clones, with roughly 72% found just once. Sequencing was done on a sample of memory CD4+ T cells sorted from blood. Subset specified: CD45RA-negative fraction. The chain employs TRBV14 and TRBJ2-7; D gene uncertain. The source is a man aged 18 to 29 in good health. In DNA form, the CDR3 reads TGTGCCAGCAGCCCCAATATTTTAGGCGAGCAGTACTTC. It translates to CASSPNILGEQYF.